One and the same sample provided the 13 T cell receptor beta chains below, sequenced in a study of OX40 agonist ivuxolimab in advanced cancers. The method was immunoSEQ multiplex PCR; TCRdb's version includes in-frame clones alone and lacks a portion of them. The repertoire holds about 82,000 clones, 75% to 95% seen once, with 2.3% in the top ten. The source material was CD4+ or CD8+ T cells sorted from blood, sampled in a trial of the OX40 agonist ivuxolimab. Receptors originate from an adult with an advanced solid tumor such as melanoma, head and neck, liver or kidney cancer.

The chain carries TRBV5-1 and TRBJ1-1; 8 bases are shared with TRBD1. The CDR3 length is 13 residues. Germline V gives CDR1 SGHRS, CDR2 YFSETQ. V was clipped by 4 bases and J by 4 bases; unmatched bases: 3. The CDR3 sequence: CASSGGQGTEAFF. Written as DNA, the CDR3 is TGCGCCAGCAGCGGAGGACAGGGCACTGAAGCTTTCTTT.

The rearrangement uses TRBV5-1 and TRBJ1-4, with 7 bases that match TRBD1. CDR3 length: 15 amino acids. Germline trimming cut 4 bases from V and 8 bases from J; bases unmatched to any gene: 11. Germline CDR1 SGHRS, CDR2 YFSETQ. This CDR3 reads CASSAGQGGGEKLFF. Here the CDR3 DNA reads TGCGCCAGCAGCGCCGGACAAGGGGGCGGAGAAAAACTGTTTTTT.

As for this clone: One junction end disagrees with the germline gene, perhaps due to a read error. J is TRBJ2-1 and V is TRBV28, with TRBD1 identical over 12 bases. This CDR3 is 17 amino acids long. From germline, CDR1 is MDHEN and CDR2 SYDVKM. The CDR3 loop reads CASSFGGGTGGYHEQFF. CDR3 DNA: TGTGCCAGCAGTTTCGGGGGTGGGACAGGGGGCTACCATGAGCAGTTCTTC.

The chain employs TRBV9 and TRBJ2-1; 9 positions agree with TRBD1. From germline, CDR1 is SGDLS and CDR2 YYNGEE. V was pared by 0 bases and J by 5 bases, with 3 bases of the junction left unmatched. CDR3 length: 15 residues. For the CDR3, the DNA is TGTGCCAGCAGCGTAGGACAGGGGGGGCACAATGAGCAGTTCTTC. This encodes CASSVGQGGHNEQFF.

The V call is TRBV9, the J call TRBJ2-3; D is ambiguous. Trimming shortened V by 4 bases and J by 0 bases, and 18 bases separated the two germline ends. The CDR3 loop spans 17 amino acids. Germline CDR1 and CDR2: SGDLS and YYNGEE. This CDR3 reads CASSPTGVSTSTDTQYF. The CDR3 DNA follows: TGTGCCAGCAGCCCCACCGGTGTATCGACTAGCACAGATACGCAGTATTTT.

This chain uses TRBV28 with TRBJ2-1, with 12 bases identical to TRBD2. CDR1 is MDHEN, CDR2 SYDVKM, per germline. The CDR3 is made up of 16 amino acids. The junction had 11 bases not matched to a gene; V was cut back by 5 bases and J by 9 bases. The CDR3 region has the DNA TGTGCCAGCAGTGTATCGACTAGCGGGAGTCTCGGTGAGCAGTTCTTC. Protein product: CASSVSTSGSLGEQFF.

CDR3 nucleotide sequence: TGTGCCAGCAGTCCGGGACTCCGGATTGGGGAGCAGTACTTC. Translation: CASSPGLRIGEQYF. The V and J genes are TRBV28 and TRBJ2-7; TRBD2 is a possible D gene (6 bases). CDR1 and CDR2 from the germline V gene are MDHEN and SYDVKM. This CDR3 has 14 amino acids. V lost 5 bases and J lost 7, with 18 bases in between. Looking up the rest from reference TRBV28 and TRBJ2-7 gives the full variable domain: DVKVTQSSRYLVKRTGEKVFLECVQDMDHENMFWYRQDPGLGLRLIYFSYDVKMKEKGDIPEGYSVSREKKERFSLILESASTNQTSMYLCASSPGLRIGEQYFGPGTRLTVT.

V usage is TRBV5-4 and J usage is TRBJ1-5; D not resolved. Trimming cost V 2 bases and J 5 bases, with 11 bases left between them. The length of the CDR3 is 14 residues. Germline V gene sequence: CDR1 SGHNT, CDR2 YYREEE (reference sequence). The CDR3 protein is CASSFHGADQPQHF. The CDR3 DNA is TGTGCCAGCAGCTTTCATGGCGCGGATCAGCCCCAGCATTTT.

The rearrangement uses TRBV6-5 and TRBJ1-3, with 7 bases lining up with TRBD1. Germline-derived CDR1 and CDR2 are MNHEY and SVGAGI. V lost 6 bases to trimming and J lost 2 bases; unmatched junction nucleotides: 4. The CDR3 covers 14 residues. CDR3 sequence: CASSKTGTGNTIYF. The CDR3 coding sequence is TGTGCCAGCAGCAAGACAGGGACTGGAAACACCATATATTTT.

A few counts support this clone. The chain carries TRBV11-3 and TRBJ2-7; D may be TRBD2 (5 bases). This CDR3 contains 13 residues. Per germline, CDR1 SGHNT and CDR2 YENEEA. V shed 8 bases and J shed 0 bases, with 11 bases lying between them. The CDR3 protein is CASSRAGSYEQYF. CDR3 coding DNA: TGTGCCAGCTCCCGGGCGGGCTCCTACGAGCAGTACTTC.

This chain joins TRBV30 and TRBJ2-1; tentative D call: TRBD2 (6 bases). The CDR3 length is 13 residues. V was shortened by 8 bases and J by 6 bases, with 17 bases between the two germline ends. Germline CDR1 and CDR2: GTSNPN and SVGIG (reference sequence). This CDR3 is CAGRDWSRNEQFF. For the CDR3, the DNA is TGTGCCGGCCGGGACTGGAGTCGCAATGAGCAGTTCTTC.

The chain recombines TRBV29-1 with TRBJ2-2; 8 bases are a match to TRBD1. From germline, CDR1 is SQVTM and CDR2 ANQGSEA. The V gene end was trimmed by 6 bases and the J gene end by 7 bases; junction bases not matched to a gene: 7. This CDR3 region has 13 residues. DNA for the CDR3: TGCAGCGTGAGTAGGACAGGGAGCGGGGAGCTGTTTTTT. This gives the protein CSVSRTGSGELFF.

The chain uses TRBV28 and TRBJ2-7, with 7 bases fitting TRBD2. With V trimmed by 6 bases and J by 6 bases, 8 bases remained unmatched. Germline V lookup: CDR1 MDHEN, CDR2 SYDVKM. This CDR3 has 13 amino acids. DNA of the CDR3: TGTGCCAGCAGACGCGCACCTAGCGGCGAGCAGTACTTC. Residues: CASRRAPSGEQYF.